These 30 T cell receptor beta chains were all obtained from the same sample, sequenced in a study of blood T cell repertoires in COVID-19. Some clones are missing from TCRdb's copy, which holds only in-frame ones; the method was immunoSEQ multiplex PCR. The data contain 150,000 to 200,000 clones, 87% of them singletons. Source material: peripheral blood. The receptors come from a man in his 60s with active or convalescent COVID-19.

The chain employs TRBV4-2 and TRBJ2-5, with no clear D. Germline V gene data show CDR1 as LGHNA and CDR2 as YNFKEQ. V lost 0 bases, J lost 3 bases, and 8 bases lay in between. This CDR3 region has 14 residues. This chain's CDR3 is CASSQDPHEETQYF. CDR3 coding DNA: TGTGCCAGCAGCCAAGATCCACACGAAGAGACCCAGTACTTC.

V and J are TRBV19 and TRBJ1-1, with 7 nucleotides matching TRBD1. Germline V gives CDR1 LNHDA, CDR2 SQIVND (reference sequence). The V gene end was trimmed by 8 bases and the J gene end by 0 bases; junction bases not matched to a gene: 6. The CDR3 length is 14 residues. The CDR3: CASAGTEVNTEAFF. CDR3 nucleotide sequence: TGTGCCAGTGCCGGGACAGAAGTGAACACTGAAGCTTTCTTT.

The DNA for the CDR3 is TGTGCCAGCAGTCCCCGGGGGGCCCCAACAGATACGCAGTATTTT. It encodes CASSPRGAPTDTQYF. The chain is built from TRBV27 and TRBJ2-3; perhaps TRBD2 as D (7 bases). Per the germline V gene, CDR1 is MNHEY and CDR2 is SMNVEV (reference sequence). This CDR3 is built from 15 residues. Trimming removed 5 bases at V and 3 bases at J, with 15 bases between.

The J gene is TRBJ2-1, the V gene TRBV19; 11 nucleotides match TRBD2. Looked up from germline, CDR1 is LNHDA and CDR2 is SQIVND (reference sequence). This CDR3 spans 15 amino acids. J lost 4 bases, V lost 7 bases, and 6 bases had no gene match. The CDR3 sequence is CASNPTSGRYNEQFF. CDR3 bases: TGTGCCAGTAATCCCACTAGCGGGAGATACAATGAGCAGTTCTTC.

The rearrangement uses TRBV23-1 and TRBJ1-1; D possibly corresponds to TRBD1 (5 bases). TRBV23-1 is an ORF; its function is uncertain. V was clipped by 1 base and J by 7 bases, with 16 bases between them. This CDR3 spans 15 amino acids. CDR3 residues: CASSQCPQEPHEAFF. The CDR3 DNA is TGCGCCAGCAGTCAATGCCCACAGGAGCCGCATGAAGCTTTCTTT.

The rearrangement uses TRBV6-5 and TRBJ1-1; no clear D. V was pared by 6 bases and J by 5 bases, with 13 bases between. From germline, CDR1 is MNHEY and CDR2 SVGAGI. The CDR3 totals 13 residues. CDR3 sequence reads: CASSLGVNTEAFF. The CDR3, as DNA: TGTGCCAGCAGCCTCGGGGTTAATACTGAAGCTTTCTTT.

The CDR3 DNA follows: TGCGCCAGCAGTCAAATCGTCGTTCTCTACGAGCAGTACTTC. Translated, it gives CASSQIVVLYEQYF. The chain carries TRBV23-1 and TRBJ2-7; D unresolved. TRBV23-1 is labeled an ORF, and its function is uncertain. V was trimmed by 2 bases and J by 3 bases, leaving 11 bases between them. The CDR3 has 14 residues.

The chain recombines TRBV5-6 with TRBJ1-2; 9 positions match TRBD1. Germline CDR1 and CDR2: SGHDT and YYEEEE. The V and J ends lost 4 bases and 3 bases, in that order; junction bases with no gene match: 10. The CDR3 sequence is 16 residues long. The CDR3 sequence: CASSLAIQGADYGYTF. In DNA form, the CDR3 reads TGTGCCAGCAGCCTAGCAATACAGGGGGCGGACTATGGCTACACCTTC.

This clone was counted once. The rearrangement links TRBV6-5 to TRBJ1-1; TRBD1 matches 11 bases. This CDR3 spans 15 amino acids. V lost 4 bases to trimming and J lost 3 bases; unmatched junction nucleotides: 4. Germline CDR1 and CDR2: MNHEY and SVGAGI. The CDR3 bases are TGTGCCAGCAGTTCAGGACAGGGGGCGTACACTGAAGCTTTCTTT. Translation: CASSSGQGAYTEAFF.

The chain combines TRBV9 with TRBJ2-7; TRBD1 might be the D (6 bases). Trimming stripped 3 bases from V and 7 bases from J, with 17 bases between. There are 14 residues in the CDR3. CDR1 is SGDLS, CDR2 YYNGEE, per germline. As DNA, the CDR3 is TGTGCCAGCAGCGAGCAGATAGGGACACAGGAGCAGTACTTC. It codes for CASSEQIGTQEQYF.

CDR3 loop: CATSRGTVPGNTIYF. CDR3 coding DNA: TGTGCCACCAGCAGAGGTACGGTCCCGGGAAACACCATATATTTT. V usage is TRBV15 and J usage is TRBJ1-3; D unclear. V was clipped by 1 base and J by 4 bases, with 11 bases between them. Germline values: CDR1 LNHNV, CDR2 YYDKDF (reference sequence). The CDR3 extends over 15 amino acids.

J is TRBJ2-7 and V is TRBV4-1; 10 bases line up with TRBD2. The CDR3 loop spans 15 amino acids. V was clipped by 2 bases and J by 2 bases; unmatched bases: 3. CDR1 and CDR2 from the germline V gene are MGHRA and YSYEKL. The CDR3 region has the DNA TGCGCCAGCAGCCAACCTAGCGGGGGCACCTACGAGCAGTACTTC. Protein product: CASSQPSGGTYEQYF.

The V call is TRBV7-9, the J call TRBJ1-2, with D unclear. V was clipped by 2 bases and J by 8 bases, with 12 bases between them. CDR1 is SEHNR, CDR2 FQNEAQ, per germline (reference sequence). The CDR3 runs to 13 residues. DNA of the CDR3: TGTGCCAGCAGCTTACGGACTTTCGGGGGCTACACCTTC. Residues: CASSLRTFGGYTF. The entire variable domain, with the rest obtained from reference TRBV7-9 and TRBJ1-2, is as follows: DTGVSQNPRHKITKRGQNVTFRCDPISEHNRLYWYRQTLGQGPEFLTYFQNEAQLEKSRLLSDRFSAERPKGSFSTLEIQRTEQGDSAMYLCASSLRTFGGYTFGSGTRLTVV.

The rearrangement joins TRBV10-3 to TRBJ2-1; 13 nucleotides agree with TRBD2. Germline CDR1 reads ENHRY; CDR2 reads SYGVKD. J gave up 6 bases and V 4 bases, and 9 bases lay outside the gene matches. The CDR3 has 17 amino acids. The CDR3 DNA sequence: TGTGCCATCAGTGCCTACCGGGGACTAGCGGGGTCCAATGAGCAGTTCTTC. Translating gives CAISAYRGLAGSNEQFF.

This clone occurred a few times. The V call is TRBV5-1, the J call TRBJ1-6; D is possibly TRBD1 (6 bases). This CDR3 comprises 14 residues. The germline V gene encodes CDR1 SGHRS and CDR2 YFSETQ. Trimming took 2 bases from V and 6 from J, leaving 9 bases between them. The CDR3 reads CASSLDRRNSPLHF. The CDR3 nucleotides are TGCGCCAGCAGCTTAGACAGGCGTAATTCACCCCTCCACTTT.

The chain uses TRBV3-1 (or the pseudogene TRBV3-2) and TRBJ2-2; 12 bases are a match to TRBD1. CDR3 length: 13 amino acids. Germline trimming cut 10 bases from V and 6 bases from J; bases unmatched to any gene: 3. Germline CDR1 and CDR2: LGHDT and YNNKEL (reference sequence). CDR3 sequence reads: CATGDRGPGELFF. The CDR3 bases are TGTGCCACTGGGGACAGGGGGCCCGGGGAGCTGTTTTTT.

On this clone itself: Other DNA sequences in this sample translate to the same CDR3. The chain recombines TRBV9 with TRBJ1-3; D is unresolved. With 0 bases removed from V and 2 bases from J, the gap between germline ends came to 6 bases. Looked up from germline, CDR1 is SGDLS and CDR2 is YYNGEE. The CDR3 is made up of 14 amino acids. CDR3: CASSVGGAGNTIYF. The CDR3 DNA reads TGTGCCAGCAGCGTAGGCGGGGCTGGAAACACCATATATTTT.

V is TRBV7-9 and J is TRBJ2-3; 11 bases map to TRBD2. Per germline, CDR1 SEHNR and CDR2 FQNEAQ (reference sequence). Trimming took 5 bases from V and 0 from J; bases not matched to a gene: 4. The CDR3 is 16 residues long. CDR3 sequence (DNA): TGTGCCAGCAGCCCGGGACTAGCGGTTAGCACAGATACGCAGTATTTT. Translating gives CASSPGLAVSTDTQYF.

CDR3 loop: CASSPGQGALSEQYF. As DNA, the CDR3 is TGTGCCAGCTCGCCGGGACAGGGGGCGTTGTCCGAGCAGTACTTC. The rearrangement links TRBV18 to TRBJ2-7, with 12 bases lining up with TRBD1. CDR1 is KGHSH, CDR2 LQKENI, per germline. Unmatched junction bases numbered 9, after V lost 6 bases and J lost 6 bases. The CDR3 is 15 residues long.

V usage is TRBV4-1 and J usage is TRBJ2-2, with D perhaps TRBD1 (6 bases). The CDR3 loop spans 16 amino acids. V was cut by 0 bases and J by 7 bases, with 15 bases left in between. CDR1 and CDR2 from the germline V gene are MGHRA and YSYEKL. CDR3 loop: CASSQDSAGASGELFF. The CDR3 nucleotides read TGCGCCAGCAGCCAAGATTCGGCAGGGGCGAGCGGGGAGCTGTTTTTT.

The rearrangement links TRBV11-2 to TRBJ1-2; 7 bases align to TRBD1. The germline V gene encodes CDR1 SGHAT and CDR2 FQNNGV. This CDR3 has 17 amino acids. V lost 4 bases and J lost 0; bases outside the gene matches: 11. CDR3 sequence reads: CASSSIRGQGANYGYTF. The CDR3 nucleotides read TGTGCCAGCAGCTCAATTAGGGGGCAGGGAGCTAACTATGGCTACACCTTC.

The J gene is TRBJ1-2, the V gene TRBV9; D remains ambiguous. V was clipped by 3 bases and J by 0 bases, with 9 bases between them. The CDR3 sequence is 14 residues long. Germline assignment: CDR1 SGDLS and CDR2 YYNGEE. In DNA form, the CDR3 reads TGTGCCAGCAGCGGAGGACTATCTAACTATGGCTACACCTTC. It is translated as CASSGGLSNYGYTF. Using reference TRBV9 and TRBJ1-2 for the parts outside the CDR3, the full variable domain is DSGVTQTPKHLITATGQRVTLRCSPRSGDLSVYWYQQSLDQGLQFLIQYYNGEERAKGNILERFSAQQFPDLHSELNLSSLELGDSALYFCASSGGLSNYGYTFGSGTRLTVV.

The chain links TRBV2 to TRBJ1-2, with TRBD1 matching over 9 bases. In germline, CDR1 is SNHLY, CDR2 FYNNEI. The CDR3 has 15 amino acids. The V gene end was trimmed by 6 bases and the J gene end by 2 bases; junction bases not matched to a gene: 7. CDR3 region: CASSLQGAQNYGYTF. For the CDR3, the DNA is TGTGCCAGCAGCTTACAGGGGGCGCAGAACTATGGCTACACCTTC.

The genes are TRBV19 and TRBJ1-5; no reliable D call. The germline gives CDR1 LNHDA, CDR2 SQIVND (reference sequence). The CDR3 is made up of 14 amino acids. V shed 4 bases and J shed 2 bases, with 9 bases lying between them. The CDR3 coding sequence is TGTGCCAGTAGTAGGGCTGTTGGCAATCAGCCCCAGCATTTT. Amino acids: CASSRAVGNQPQHF. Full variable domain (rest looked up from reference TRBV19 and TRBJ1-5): DGGITQSPKYLFRKEGQNVTLSCEQNLNHDAMYWYRQDPGQGLRLIYYSQIVNDFQKGDIAEGYSVSREKKESFPLTVTSAQKNPTAFYLCASSRAVGNQPQHFGDGTRLSIL.

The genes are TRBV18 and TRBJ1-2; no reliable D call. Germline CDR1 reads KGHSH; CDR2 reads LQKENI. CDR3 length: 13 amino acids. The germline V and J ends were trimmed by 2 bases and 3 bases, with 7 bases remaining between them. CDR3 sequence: CASSPGLDYGYTF. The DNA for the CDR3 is TGTGCCAGCTCACCAGGGCTCGACTATGGCTACACCTTC.

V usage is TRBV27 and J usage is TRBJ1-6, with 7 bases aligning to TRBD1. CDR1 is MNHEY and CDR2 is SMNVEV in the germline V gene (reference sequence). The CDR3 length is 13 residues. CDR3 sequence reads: CVSSGTVSSPLHF. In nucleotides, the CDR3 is TGTGTTTCCTCCGGGACAGTCAGTTCACCCCTCCACTTT.

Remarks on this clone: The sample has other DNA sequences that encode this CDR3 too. CDR3 region: CASSSQGSNEKLFF. In DNA form, the CDR3 reads TGCGCCAGCAGCTCCCAGGGGTCTAATGAAAAACTGTTTTTT. This chain connects TRBV5-1 to TRBJ1-4; TRBD1 might be the D (6 bases). This CDR3 is 14 amino acids long. Germline V gives CDR1 SGHRS, CDR2 YFSETQ. The ends were cut back, 3 bases at V and 3 bases at J, with 9 bases in the middle.

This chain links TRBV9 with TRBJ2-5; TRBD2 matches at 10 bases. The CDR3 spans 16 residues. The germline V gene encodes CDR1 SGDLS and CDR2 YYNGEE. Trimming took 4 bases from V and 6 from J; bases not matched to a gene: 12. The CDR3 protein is CASSPLGLAGAQTQYF. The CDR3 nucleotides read TGTGCCAGCAGCCCCCTTGGGCTAGCGGGGGCCCAGACCCAGTACTTC. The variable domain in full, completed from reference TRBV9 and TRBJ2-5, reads DSGVTQTPKHLITATGQRVTLRCSPRSGDLSVYWYQQSLDQGLQFLIQYYNGEERAKGNILERFSAQQFPDLHSELNLSSLELGDSALYFCASSPLGLAGAQTQYFGPGTRLLVL.

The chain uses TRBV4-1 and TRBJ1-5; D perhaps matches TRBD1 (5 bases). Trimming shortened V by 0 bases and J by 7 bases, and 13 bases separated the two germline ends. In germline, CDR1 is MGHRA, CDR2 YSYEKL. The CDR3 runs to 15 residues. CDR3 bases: TGCGCCAGCAGCCAAGAGCAGGGAGGCGGCCAGCCCCAGCATTTT. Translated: CASSQEQGGGQPQHF.

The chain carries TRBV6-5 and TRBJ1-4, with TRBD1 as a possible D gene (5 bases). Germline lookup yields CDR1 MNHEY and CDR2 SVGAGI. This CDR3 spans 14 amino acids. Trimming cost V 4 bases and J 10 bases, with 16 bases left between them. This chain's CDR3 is CASSLRAYGGKLFF. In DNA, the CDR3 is TGTGCCAGCAGTTTACGGGCGTACGGGGGAAAACTGTTTTTT.